These 6 T cell receptor beta chains were sequenced from one sample in a study of OX40 agonist ivuxolimab in advanced cancers. Some clones are missing from TCRdb's copy, which holds only in-frame ones; the method was immunoSEQ multiplex PCR. The data show fewer than 85,000 clones, with roughly 80% seen just once and 0.75% to 0.85% held by the top ten. This specimen consisted of CD4+ or CD8+ T cells sorted from blood, obtained in a trial of the OX40 agonist ivuxolimab. These receptors were collected from an adult with an advanced solid tumor such as melanoma, head and neck, liver or kidney cancer.

The CDR3 protein is CASSSLGAGIYGYTF. The CDR3 DNA sequence: TGTGCCAGCAGCTCCTTAGGCGCTGGGATCTATGGCTACACCTTC. This sequence joins TRBV11-1 and TRBJ1-2; no reliable D call. V dropped 4 bases and J dropped 4 bases, with 16 bases sitting between them. Germline V CDR1 and CDR2: SGHAT, FQDESV (reference sequence). The CDR3 contains 15 residues. The whole variable domain, filled in from reference TRBV11-1 and TRBJ1-2, reads EAEVAQSPRYKITEKSQAVAFWCDPISGHATLYWYRQILGQGPELLVQFQDESVVDDSQLPKDRFSAERLKGVDSTLKIQPAELGDSAMYLCASSSLGAGIYGYTFGSGTRLTVV.

The chain joins TRBV25-1 to TRBJ2-1; D may be TRBD1 (5 bases). V was pared by 11 bases and J by 8 bases, with 10 bases between. Looked up from germline, CDR1 is MGHDK and CDR2 is SYGVNS. This CDR3 region has 10 residues. This CDR3 is CAGQGYEQFF. As DNA, the CDR3 is TGTGCCGGTCAGGGTTATGAGCAGTTCTTC.

CDR3 sequence reads: CASSLLGQGRDSPLHF. Written as DNA, the CDR3 is TGTGCCAGCAGCCTATTGGGACAGGGGCGAGATTCACCCCTCCACTTT. V and J are TRBV9 and TRBJ1-6; TRBD1 aligns across 10 bases. V lost 4 bases, J lost 8 bases, and 9 bases stayed unmatched. There are 16 residues in the CDR3. Germline lookup yields CDR1 SGDLS and CDR2 YYNGEE.

The CDR3 DNA follows: TGTGCCAGCAGCCTTGCTGATCGGGCCACTGAAGCTTTCTTT. This codes for CASSLADRATEAFF. The J gene is TRBJ1-1, the V gene TRBV5-5; D is undetermined. V was trimmed by 4 bases and J by 4 bases, leaving 14 bases between them. From germline, CDR1 is SGHKS and CDR2 YYEKEE (reference sequence). This CDR3 has 14 residues. The whole variable domain, filled in from reference TRBV5-5 and TRBJ1-1, reads DAGVTQSPTHLIKTRGQQVTLRCSPISGHKSVSWYQQVLGQGPQFIFQYYEKEERGRGNFPDRFSARQFPNYSSELNVNALLLGDSALYLCASSLADRATEAFFGQGTRLTVV.

This clone was found once. This chain connects TRBV11-2 to TRBJ2-5, with TRBD1 matching over 7 bases. The CDR3 loop spans 13 amino acids. Germline V gene data show CDR1 as SGHAT and CDR2 as FQNNGV. V shed 5 bases, J shed 4 bases, and the junction held 4 bases outside the gene matches. The CDR3 nucleotides are TGTGCCAGCAGCCGAGGGGGCCCAGAGACCCAGTACTTC. Residues: CASSRGGPETQYF.

The CDR3: CASSLYRGSRTDTQYF. The DNA for the CDR3 is TGTGCCAGCAGTTTGTACAGGGGTTCGCGCACAGATACGCAGTATTTT. The gene calls are TRBV5-8 and TRBJ2-3, with 7 nucleotides matching TRBD1. J gave up 1 base and V 5 bases, and 10 bases lay outside the gene matches. This CDR3 has 16 amino acids. The germline CDR1 and CDR2 sequences are SGHTS and YDEGEE.